This T cell receptor (beta chain) was observed in a study of cytomegalovirus exposure and HLA in healthy donors. The PCR had 60 Vbeta and 13 Jbeta primers. Assay: immunoSEQ multiplex PCR; the TCRdb copy retains only in-frame clones and omits some. Among about 90,000 clones, approximately 60% were seen once, and the ten largest hold around a fifth. This CDR3 comprises 14 residues. The germline V and J ends were trimmed by 3 bases and 2 bases, with 10 bases remaining between them. Germline assignment: CDR1 KGHSH and CDR2 LQKENI. This clone was seen only a few times. This rearrangement joins TRBV18 to TRBJ2-5; D might be TRBD2 (5 bases). This TCR came from a woman in her forties or fifties in good health and CMV-seropositive. The sequencing sample was made of PBMCs. The CDR3 is CASSPSAEQETQYF. In nucleotides, the CDR3 is TGTGCCAGCTCACCTAGCGCGGAGCAAGAGACCCAGTACTTC.